Listed here are 7 T cell receptor beta chains from one sample, sequenced in a study of T cells in Graves' hyperthyroidism and ophthalmopathy (dated by TCRdb to between 2018 and 2021). The library came from multiplex PCR. This sample was sequenced with an Illumina HiSeq 2000. Amplification of TCR beta CDR3 regions was carried out from RNA transcripts. A first-round RT-PCR of the TCR CDR3 used the HTBI primer set with the Qiagen OneStep RT-PCR kit. TCRdb reprocessing: public reads trimmed at Q25 with fastp, clones called with MiXCR, in-frame beta chains kept. A single entry per CDR3 protein holds the most common genes and DNA from its merged rows. The sample table holds 500,000 or so distinct CDR3 sequences, of which about 16% were seen once. Of the sample, 25% to 30% is held by the ten largest clones. Sequenced material: blood. The receptors stem from a woman aged 25 to 39 with Graves' ophthalmopathy.

This clonotype was observed a few times. This rearrangement joins TRBV7-8 to TRBJ2-1, with a weak D call TRBD1 (5 bases). CDR1 is SGHVS, CDR2 FQNEAQ, per germline. Between the trimmed V and J ends, which lost 4 bases and 3 bases, there was a span of 22 bases. The CDR3 contains 18 residues. The CDR3: CASSSPDAKGVGYNEQFF. In DNA, the CDR3 is TGTGCCAGCAGCTCCCCGGACGCCAAAGGGGTAGGCTACAATGAGCAGTTCTTC.

This clonotype was seen only a few times. The V and J genes are TRBV2 and TRBJ2-6, with no clear D. Trimming pared 7 bases from V and 2 bases from J, leaving 12 bases between. Germline V gives CDR1 SNHLY, CDR2 FYNNEI. This CDR3 is 15 amino acids long. CDR3 sequence reads: CASTPIGTGANVLTF. For the CDR3, the DNA is TGTGCCAGCACCCCTATAGGGACTGGGGCCAACGTCCTGACTTTC.

The chain joins TRBV19 to TRBJ2-1; D is perhaps TRBD2 (5 bases). The V and J ends lost 8 bases and 2 bases respectively, with 10 bases between them. This CDR3 spans 13 amino acids. CDR1 LNHDA and CDR2 SQIVND come from the germline V gene (reference sequence). For the CDR3, the DNA is TGTGCCAGTGCGGACTCGGCCTACAATGAGCAGTTCTTC. Translation gives CASADSAYNEQFF.

This chain joins TRBV20-1 and TRBJ2-3; 13 bases map to TRBD2. With V trimmed by 6 bases and J by 6 bases, 9 bases remained unmatched. This CDR3 has 15 residues. Germline CDR1 DFQATT, CDR2 SNEGSKA (reference sequence). CDR3 protein: CSAGGLAGSGDTQYF. The CDR3 DNA reads TGCAGTGCGGGGGGACTAGCGGGGTCGGGGGATACGCAGTATTTT.

Only a few counts were recorded for this clonotype. The J gene is TRBJ2-5, the V gene TRBV6-1; tentative D call: TRBD1 (6 bases). V lost 6 bases and J 5 bases, leaving 10 bases between the germline ends. In germline, CDR1 is MNHNS, CDR2 SASEGT. The CDR3 runs to 12 residues. The CDR3 here is CASRGQSETQYF. CDR3 DNA sequence: TGTGCCAGCAGAGGACAGTCCGAGACCCAGTACTTC.

This clonotype was counted a single time. This clone may be a read error of a much larger clone one base away. The chain recombines TRBV20-1 with TRBJ1-1, with D uncertain. Germline lookup yields CDR1 DFQATT and CDR2 SNEGSKA (reference sequence). There are 12 residues in the CDR3. The CDR3 reads CSAIRDDTDAFF. The DNA for the CDR3 is TGCAGTGCCATACGGGATGACACTGACGCTTTCTTT.

This chain connects TRBV29-1 to TRBJ2-5; TRBD1 agrees at 8 bases. V gave up 7 bases and J gave up 5 bases; unmatched junction bases: 18. This CDR3 spans 16 amino acids. From germline, CDR1 is SQVTM and CDR2 ANQGSEA. CDR3 loop: CSGSEGTGVGRETQYF. In DNA form, the CDR3 reads TGCAGCGGGTCTGAAGGGACAGGAGTGGGTCGGGAGACCCAGTACTTC.